These 32 T cell receptor beta chains originate from one sample sequenced in a study of T cells in localized non-small cell lung cancer. Here immunoSEQ multiplex PCR was the method, and the copy in TCRdb shows in-frame clones only, minus some. The sample yields about 47,000 clones, about 88% seen once. The sequencing here drew on PBMCs, taken before any cancer treatment. These receptors were taken from a man aged 40 to 70 with stage II lung adenocarcinoma.

The gene calls are TRBV7-8 and TRBJ1-2; D is unclear. Germline-derived CDR1 and CDR2 are SGHVS and FQNEAQ. The V end lost 5 bases, the J end lost 7 bases, and 17 bases lay between the germline ends. The CDR3 runs to 14 residues. CDR3 residues: CASSRLPRKGGYTF. CDR3 nucleotides: TGTGCCAGCAGCCGTCTCCCCCGGAAGGGTGGCTACACCTTC.

The V and J genes are TRBV2 and TRBJ1-6, with a possible D match to TRBD1 (6 bases). There are 16 residues in the CDR3. Germline-derived CDR1 and CDR2 are SNHLY and FYNNEI. V was clipped by 5 bases and J by 0 bases, with 11 bases between them. CDR3 nucleotides: TGTGCCAGCAGTCCCGACAGGTTCTCCTATAATTCACCCCTCCACTTT. Translating it yields CASSPDRFSYNSPLHF. The full variable domain, rest sourced from reference TRBV2 and TRBJ1-6, is EPEVTQTPSHQVTQMGQEVILRCVPISNHLYFYWYRQILGQKVEFLVSFYNNEISEKSEIFDDQFSVERPDGSNFTLKIRSTKLEDSAMYFCASSPDRFSYNSPLHFGNGTRLTVT.

The chain employs TRBV5-1 and TRBJ1-1; D gene unclear. Germline V gene sequence: CDR1 SGHRS, CDR2 YFSETQ. The CDR3 totals 14 residues. Deletions cut 0 bases from V and 4 bases from J, with 10 bases between. The CDR3 spells CASSLGVEGTEAFF. CDR3 nucleotides: TGCGCCAGCAGCTTGGGGGTGGAAGGCACTGAAGCTTTCTTT. Based on the CDR3 plus reference TRBV5-1 and TRBJ1-1, the full variable domain is KAGVTQTPRYLIKTRGQQVTLSCSPISGHRSVSWYQQTPGQGLQFLFEYFSETQRNKGNFPGRFSGRQFSNSRSEMNVSTLELGDSALYLCASSLGVEGTEAFFGQGTRLTVV.

The chain links TRBV6-1 to TRBJ1-1, with D perhaps TRBD1 (6 bases). Germline V gives CDR1 MNHNS, CDR2 SASEGT. This CDR3 is 13 amino acids long. Trimming stripped 1 base from V and 8 bases from J, with 11 bases between. The CDR3 DNA sequence: TGTGCCAGCAGTGAAGGGCGGGGGCCCGAAGCTTTCTTT. Translation gives CASSEGRGPEAFF.

The chain joins TRBV7-9 to TRBJ2-3; maybe TRBD2 (5 bases). V was trimmed by 11 bases and J by 0 bases, leaving 12 bases between them. Germline CDR1 SEHNR, CDR2 FQNEAQ (reference sequence). This CDR3 spans 13 amino acids. The DNA of the CDR3 is TGTGCCTTGTACTCGGGAAGCACAGATACGCAGTATTTT. This encodes CALYSGSTDTQYF.

This chain joins TRBV5-1 and TRBJ1-1; D perhaps matches TRBD1 (5 bases). Trimming removed 0 bases from V and 6 bases from J, with 9 bases in between. Looked up from germline, CDR1 is SGHRS and CDR2 is YFSETQ. The CDR3 has 13 residues. The CDR3 loop is CASSLGDGAEAFF. CDR3 DNA sequence: TGCGCCAGCAGCTTGGGGGACGGAGCTGAAGCTTTCTTT.

CDR3 sequence (DNA): TGTGCCAGCAGCGCCTCGGGGTGGGATGACGGTGAGCAGTTCTTC. Protein sequence: CASSASGWDDGEQFF. The chain uses TRBV9 and TRBJ2-1, with D maybe TRBD2 (5 bases). The CDR3 length is 15 residues. The germline V and J ends were trimmed by 3 bases and 9 bases, with 19 bases remaining between them. Germline V gene data show CDR1 as SGDLS and CDR2 as YYNGEE.

This rearrangement joins TRBV5-1 to TRBJ2-5; no clear D. Trimming shortened V by 0 bases and J by 0 bases, and 3 bases separated the two germline ends. This CDR3 comprises 13 residues. The V gene's germline CDR1 is SGHRS and CDR2 YFSETQ. CDR3 sequence reads: CASSLVYQETQYF. DNA of the CDR3: TGCGCCAGCAGCTTGGTTTACCAAGAGACCCAGTACTTC.

The chain carries TRBV6-1 and TRBJ2-5; TRBD1 aligns across 7 bases. Germline V gene sequence: CDR1 MNHNS, CDR2 SASEGT. The CDR3 loop spans 13 amino acids. The V segment lost 4 bases and the J segment 4 bases; nucleotides outside the gene matches: 3. The CDR3 region is CASSVGQRETQYF. The CDR3, as DNA: TGTGCCAGCAGTGTGGGACAGAGAGAGACCCAGTACTTC.

The genes are TRBV6-5 and TRBJ1-2; D unclear. CDR1 MNHEY and CDR2 SVGAGI come from the germline V gene. Trimming removed 5 bases from V and 3 bases from J, with 13 bases in between. This CDR3 is 14 amino acids long. The CDR3 nucleotides are TGTGCCAGCAGTGATCCACCAGGAGACTATGGCTACACCTTC. This gives the protein CASSDPPGDYGYTF.

This clone came up a few times. The chain is built from TRBV27 and TRBJ1-6; the match to TRBD1 covers 7 bases. Germline loops: CDR1 MNHEY, CDR2 SMNVEV (reference sequence). J gave up 8 bases and V 5 bases, and 9 bases lay outside the gene matches. This CDR3 spans 15 amino acids. In nucleotides, the CDR3 is TGTGCCAGCAGTATCGGGACAGCGTCCGATTCACCCCTCCACTTT. It encodes CASSIGTASDSPLHF.

The chain combines TRBV10-2 with TRBJ2-2; a weak D match, TRBD1 (5 bases). Germline V gene sequence: CDR1 WSHSY, CDR2 SAAADI. This CDR3 is built from 18 residues. The V end lost 4 bases, the J end lost 6 bases, and 24 bases lay between the germline ends. CDR3 region: CASSVGAVGRIKAGELFF. The DNA for the CDR3 is TGCGCCAGCAGTGTTGGGGCGGTGGGTCGAATAAAGGCCGGGGAGCTGTTTTTT.

The J gene is TRBJ2-3, the V gene TRBV12-5, with 10 bases lining up with TRBD1. This CDR3 has 16 residues. CDR1 and CDR2 from the germline V gene are LGHNT and FRNRAP. V lost 6 bases to trimming and J lost 4 bases; unmatched junction nucleotides: 10. The CDR3 protein is CASGRPGQGRSDTQYF. The DNA of the CDR3 is TGTGCTAGTGGGCGTCCGGGACAGGGGAGGTCAGATACGCAGTATTTT.

This chain uses TRBV6-1 with TRBJ1-2; weak D call: TRBD1 (6 bases). The CDR3 covers 14 residues. V gave up 2 bases and J gave up 3 bases, with 10 bases separating them. Germline loops: CDR1 MNHNS, CDR2 SASEGT. The CDR3 bases are TGTGCCAGCAGTGAAATTGCAGGGGACTATGGCTACACCTTC. Protein sequence: CASSEIAGDYGYTF.

This rearrangement joins TRBV7-3 to TRBJ1-1, with D perhaps matching TRBD1 (6 bases). V lost 1 base and J lost 4, with 16 bases in between. The CDR3 is 16 amino acids. Germline V gene data show CDR1 as SGHTA and CDR2 as FQGTGA. The chain's CDR3 is CASSLNRGAGITEAFF. CDR3 DNA: TGTGCCAGCAGCTTAAATCGGGGGGCAGGAATCACTGAAGCTTTCTTT.

V gene TRBV29-1 combines with J gene TRBJ2-1, with 11 bases fitting TRBD2. With 7 bases clipped from V and 0 bases from J, the junction kept 11 bases outside the gene matches. CDR3 length: 17 residues. Germline V gene data show CDR1 as SQVTM and CDR2 as ANQGSEA. CDR3 residues: CSALLAGATFSYNEQFF. The CDR3 DNA reads TGCAGCGCTCTACTAGCGGGGGCCACCTTCTCCTACAATGAGCAGTTCTTC.

The chain employs TRBV4-1 and TRBJ1-5, with D perhaps TRBD1 (5 bases). CDR1 MGHRA and CDR2 YSYEKL come from the germline V gene. This CDR3 region has 16 residues. The V and J ends lost 0 bases and 7 bases respectively, with 16 bases between them. CDR3 region: CASSQEEGRGRQPQHF. As DNA, the CDR3 is TGCGCCAGCAGCCAAGAGGAAGGAAGGGGCAGGCAGCCCCAGCATTTT.

This clone has just one count. The chain employs TRBV11-2 and TRBJ2-7, with 8 bases aligning to TRBD1. The CDR3 runs 17 residues. The junction had 10 bases not matched to a gene; V was cut back by 0 bases and J by 3 bases. The germline V gene encodes CDR1 SGHAT and CDR2 FQNNGV. The DNA of the CDR3 is TGTGCCAGCAGCTTAGAAGGTTCAGGACAGGGAGGCTACGAGCAGTACGTC. Its translation is CASSLEGSGQGGYEQYV.

This clone was detected only once. This chain uses TRBV7-7 with TRBJ2-1; TRBD1 agrees at 11 bases. The CDR3 extends over 18 amino acids. Germline assignment: CDR1 SSHAT and CDR2 FNYEAQ (reference sequence). Losses at the gene ends were 5 bases for V and 8 bases for J; bases not matched to a gene: 17. CDR3 bases: TGTGCCAGCAGCCCCCATTTGGAAGGGACAGGGGGAGGCTATGAGCAGTTCTTC. This codes for CASSPHLEGTGGGYEQFF.

The CDR3 DNA reads as TGTGCCAGCAGACCCGGACAGGGGGGTGACTATGGCTACACCTTC. As protein: CASRPGQGGDYGYTF. The V and J genes are TRBV5-4 and TRBJ1-2; 10 nucleotides align to TRBD1. CDR3 length: 15 amino acids. After removal of 5 bases from V and 3 bases from J, the junction contained 7 bases not matched to a gene. CDR1 and CDR2 from the germline V gene are SGHNT and YYREEE (reference sequence).

This clone was recorded only once. This sequence joins TRBV2 and TRBJ2-2; 11 bases line up with TRBD2. Per the germline V gene, CDR1 is SNHLY and CDR2 is FYNNEI. Losses at the gene ends were 7 bases for V and 6 bases for J; bases not matched to a gene: 7. The CDR3 has 15 amino acids. The DNA for the CDR3 is TGTGCCAGCAAAGGGGTAGCGGGGGGGCCCGGGGAGCTGTTTTTT. Protein product: CASKGVAGGPGELFF.

This chain links TRBV30 with TRBJ1-3, with D hard to call. Trimming shortened V by 0 bases and J by 0 bases, and 9 bases separated the two germline ends. Per the germline V gene, CDR1 is GTSNPN and CDR2 is SVGIG (reference sequence). The length of the CDR3 is 15 residues. The CDR3 sequence is CAWSVHGFSGNTIYF. The DNA for the CDR3 is TGTGCCTGGAGTGTACATGGGTTCTCTGGAAACACCATATATTTT.

This chain connects TRBV14 to TRBJ1-6; no definite D call. The germline V and J ends were trimmed by 8 bases and 9 bases, with 14 bases remaining between them. Germline V CDR1 and CDR2: SGHDN, FVKESK. The CDR3 extends over 13 amino acids. CDR3 protein: CASRPNLSSPLHF. The DNA for the CDR3 is TGTGCCAGCCGACCCAATCTTAGTTCACCCCTCCACTTT.

The rearrangement links TRBV4-1 to TRBJ1-5; 10 bases are a match to TRBD1. Trimming removed 1 base from V and 4 bases from J; junction bases left unmatched: 4. The CDR3 loop spans 16 amino acids. Germline assignment: CDR1 MGHRA and CDR2 YSYEKL. This CDR3 reads CASSQGQGARNQPQHF. The CDR3 coding sequence is TGCGCCAGCAGCCAAGGACAGGGGGCAAGGAATCAGCCCCAGCATTTT.

The rearrangement uses TRBV7-9 and TRBJ2-2, with 7 bases matching TRBD1. This CDR3 comprises 16 residues. The V and J ends lost 2 bases and 2 bases, in that order; junction bases with no gene match: 5. Germline-derived CDR1 and CDR2 are SEHNR and FQNEAQ (reference sequence). The CDR3 coding sequence is TGTGCCAGCAGCTTACTACAGGGGACCAACACCGGGGAGCTGTTTTTT. Amino acids: CASSLLQGTNTGELFF.

The CDR3 DNA reads TGTGCCAGTAGTATCGGCCGGAACCATGGCTACACCTTC. Its protein product is CASSIGRNHGYTF. The chain couples TRBV19 to TRBJ1-2; no definite D call. Germline CDR1 and CDR2: LNHDA and SQIVND (reference sequence). The CDR3 is 13 amino acids. Trimming left V 3 bases short and J 6 bases short, with 11 bases between.

This clone has just one count. The rearrangement uses TRBV7-6 and TRBJ1-2; D gene unclear. The CDR3 length is 13 residues. Germline V gene data show CDR1 as SGHVS and CDR2 as FNYEAQ. V lost 1 base and J lost 8, with 11 bases in between. The CDR3 sequence: CASSLDWGGGYTF. DNA for the CDR3: TGTGCCAGCAGCTTAGACTGGGGTGGCGGCTACACCTTC.

There are a few counts of this clone. This rearrangement joins TRBV19 to TRBJ1-2; D uncertain. CDR3 length: 13 residues. CDR1 is LNHDA, CDR2 SQIVND, per germline (reference sequence). V dropped 5 bases and J dropped 4 bases, with 11 bases sitting between them. The CDR3 sequence: CASSGQPSYGYTF. The CDR3 DNA reads TGTGCCAGTAGTGGGCAGCCTTCCTATGGCTACACCTTC.

V is TRBV19 and J is TRBJ2-1; 7 bases line up with TRBD2. The V and J ends lost 3 bases and 4 bases, in that order; junction bases with no gene match: 6. This CDR3 comprises 15 residues. Germline V gene data show CDR1 as LNHDA and CDR2 as SQIVND (reference sequence). DNA for the CDR3: TGTGCCAGTAGTATCACTTTCGGGGGGTACAATGAGCAGTTCTTC. It translates to CASSITFGGYNEQFF.

The chain joins TRBV28 to TRBJ2-5; D gene uncertain. The J call is doubtful: the DNA matches TRBJ2-7 better. The CDR3 has 16 residues. CDR1 MDHEN and CDR2 SYDVKM come from the germline V gene. The CDR3 DNA sequence: TGTGCCAGCGCCCCGAATCGGCAGGTTTTCTCCTACGAGCAGTACTTC. This codes for CASAPNRQVFSYEQYF.

This rearrangement joins TRBV19 to TRBJ1-2; 7 positions agree with TRBD1. V shed 4 bases, J shed 3 bases, and the junction held 2 bases outside the gene matches. The CDR3 consists of 13 residues. The germline V gene has CDR1 LNHDA and CDR2 SQIVND (reference sequence). CDR3 DNA sequence: TGTGCCAGTAGTAGGGGACAGCACTATGGCTACACCTTC. Protein: CASSRGQHYGYTF.

The CDR3 region is CASRNDRGAYNEQFF. CDR3 nucleotide sequence: TGCGCCAGCAGGAACGACAGGGGAGCCTACAATGAGCAGTTCTTC. V usage is TRBV5-1 and J usage is TRBJ2-1; 8 nucleotides line up with TRBD1. In germline, CDR1 is SGHRS, CDR2 YFSETQ. This CDR3 comprises 15 residues. The junction had 6 bases not matched to a gene; V was cut back by 5 bases and J by 2 bases.